Sequencing of this T cell receptor beta chain was carried out in a study of shared clonotypes between healthy human individuals. As for the study in general: With ages of 18 to 49, the donors were a couple of women and a few men. The study's findings and limits: The sharing of about 5% of naive CD4 clonotypes was seen across several donors. The diversity represented, both genetic and in exposure history, was limited by few donors.

The germline gives CDR1 MNHNY, CDR2 SVGAGI (reference sequence). V dropped 4 bases and J dropped 6; count of bases not matched to a gene: 9. The CDR3 covers 15 residues. Original processing notes: Filtering differed for immunoSEQ, which gave only junction sequences without quality scores. Repertoires were generated with immunoSEQ multiplex PCR, while TCRdb's copy carries only in-frame clones and drops some. The DNA was the basis for D and trimming; V, J and clone size are from that table. The sample contains roughly 760,000 clones, less than 85% of which appear only once. This clone occurred a few times. The antigen is undetermined.

The rearrangement links TRBV6-6 to TRBJ1-2; 9 bases are a match to TRBD1. This TCR was sampled from a woman aged 30 to 39 in good health. Source material: memory CD4+ T cells sorted from blood. Subset meaning: CD45RA-negative fraction. CDR3: CASSLSGQGLDGYTF. Written as DNA, the CDR3 is TGTGCCAGCAGTTTGTCGGGACAGGGTCTAGATGGCTACACCTTC.